The 18 T cell receptor beta chains below were found in one sample sequenced in a study of blood T cell repertoires in COVID-19. Assay: immunoSEQ multiplex PCR; the TCRdb copy retains only in-frame clones and omits some. The data hold more than 150,000 clones, with roughly 80% observed a single time. The sample comprised PBMCs or T cells enriched from blood (not recorded which). All receptors come from a man aged 55-75 years who had been exposed to COVID-19.

The chain links TRBV10-1 to TRBJ2-7, with D tentatively TRBD2 (6 bases). The CDR3 runs 15 residues. The V end lost 11 bases, the J end lost 2 bases, and 22 bases lay between the germline ends. CDR1 and CDR2 (germline): WNHNN, SYGVQD (reference sequence). The CDR3: CAGGSSGLGTYEQYF. Written as DNA, the CDR3 is TGCGCCGGGGGGTCGTCGGGCCTCGGGACCTACGAGCAGTACTTC.

This clone showed up just once. DNA for the CDR3: TGTGCCAGCAGTTTTCAGGGGGGACAGGAGGTTCGGGAGCTGTTTTTT. Amino acid sequence: CASSFQGGQEVRELFF. V gene TRBV27 combines with J gene TRBJ2-2; 8 positions match TRBD1. V lost 3 bases to trimming and J lost 9 bases; unmatched junction nucleotides: 12. Germline V CDR1 and CDR2: MNHEY, SMNVEV (reference sequence). This CDR3 has 16 amino acids.

The chain uses TRBV6-1 and TRBJ1-1, with 9 bases aligning to TRBD1. The CDR3 runs 14 residues. Per germline, CDR1 MNHNS and CDR2 SASEGT. The V and J ends lost 3 bases and 7 bases, in that order; junction bases with no gene match: 6. CDR3: CASSEGTGIDEAFF. In nucleotides, the CDR3 is TGTGCCAGCAGTGAGGGGACAGGGATTGATGAAGCTTTCTTT.

The chain is built from TRBV29-1 and TRBJ2-7; 12 bases agree with TRBD2. Trimming cost V 3 bases and J 2 bases; bases outside gene matches: 8. There are 16 residues in the CDR3. Per the germline V gene, CDR1 is SQVTM and CDR2 is ANQGSEA. For the CDR3, the DNA is TGCAGCGTTGAGAGGGAGCTAGCGGGAGGGCCCTACGAGCAGTACTTC. Protein: CSVERELAGGPYEQYF.

The genes are TRBV10-3 and TRBJ1-1; a weak D match, TRBD1 (5 bases). V dropped 2 bases and J dropped 1 base, with 8 bases sitting between them. The germline CDR1 and CDR2 sequences are ENHRY and SYGVKD. The CDR3 is 14 amino acids. The CDR3 DNA is TGTGCCATCAGTGAGCCCCAGGGGAACACTGAAGCTTTCTTT. It is translated as CAISEPQGNTEAFF.

This rearrangement joins TRBV30 to TRBJ2-7; 12 bases are a match to TRBD1. This CDR3 is built from 15 residues. Germline CDR1 is GTSNPN and CDR2 is SVGIG (reference sequence). V trimming: 2 bases; J trimming: 2 bases; junction bases outside the gene matches: 4. The CDR3 sequence is CAWSRGQGAAYEQYF. CDR3 bases: TGTGCCTGGAGTCGGGGACAGGGGGCAGCCTACGAGCAGTACTTC.

This sequence joins TRBV7-3 and TRBJ2-3; TRBD2 agrees at 9 bases. Looked up from germline, CDR1 is SGHTA and CDR2 is FQGTGA. This CDR3 spans 14 amino acids. V gave up 5 bases and J gave up 8 bases; unmatched junction bases: 8. The CDR3 DNA reads as TGTGCCAGCAGCCGGACTAGCGCCCTGAGTACGCAGTATTTT. This gives the protein CASSRTSALSTQYF.

CDR3 sequence reads: CASRPDKNYGYTF. The CDR3 bases are TGTGCCAGCAGGCCTGACAAGAACTATGGCTACACCTTC. The chain recombines TRBV6-6 with TRBJ1-2; no clear D gene. The CDR3 extends over 13 amino acids. Per germline, CDR1 MNHNY and CDR2 SVGAGI (reference sequence). V was trimmed by 6 bases and J by 2 bases, leaving 10 bases between them.

This clone was counted only a few times. The chain joins TRBV19 to TRBJ1-5, with a tentative D call TRBD1 (5 bases). The V gene's germline CDR1 is LNHDA and CDR2 SQIVND (reference sequence). This CDR3 has 15 amino acids. Trimming shortened V by 7 bases and J by 0 bases, and 13 bases separated the two germline ends. The CDR3: CASKGAVYSNQPQHF. CDR3 nucleotide sequence: TGTGCCAGTAAAGGGGCGGTCTATAGCAATCAGCCCCAGCATTTT.

This chain links TRBV25-1 with TRBJ1-2, with D perhaps matching TRBD1 (6 bases). Trimming took off 7 bases at V and 8 bases at J, with 11 bases between the two ends. CDR3 length equals 11 residues. Germline CDR1 MGHDK, CDR2 SYGVNS. The CDR3 region has the DNA TGTGCCAGCACTTGGGGGGGCGGCTACACCTTC. Protein product: CASTWGGGYTF.

This rearrangement joins TRBV19 to TRBJ2-7; 8 positions match TRBD2. The V gene's germline CDR1 is LNHDA and CDR2 SQIVND (reference sequence). Trimming removed 6 bases from V and 1 base from J; junction bases left unmatched: 11. The CDR3 has 16 residues. The CDR3 loop reads CASRQPSGPKSYEQYF. DNA of the CDR3: TGTGCCAGTAGACAGCCTAGCGGGCCAAAATCCTACGAGCAGTACTTC.

The chain recombines TRBV5-1 with TRBJ1-1; TRBD1 is a possible D gene (6 bases). Germline V gene lookup returns CDR1 SGHRS and CDR2 YFSETQ. The CDR3 is made up of 14 amino acids. With 4 bases removed from V and 5 bases from J, the gap between germline ends came to 15 bases. For the CDR3, the DNA is TGCGCCAGCAGCCCCAGTCGGGGGGCGACTGAAGCTTTCTTT. Its protein product is CASSPSRGATEAFF.

The V and J genes are TRBV2 and TRBJ2-5; 15 bases align to TRBD2. Trimming removed 3 bases from V and 5 bases from J; junction bases left unmatched: 7. This CDR3 comprises 17 residues. Germline assignment: CDR1 SNHLY and CDR2 FYNNEI. The CDR3 sequence: CASSDRTSGRARETQYF. CDR3 in DNA: TGTGCCAGCAGTGATAGGACTAGCGGGAGGGCCAGGGAGACCCAGTACTTC.

V is TRBV9 and J is TRBJ2-1, with 10 bases fitting TRBD1. CDR1 SGDLS and CDR2 YYNGEE come from the germline V gene. J was trimmed by 8 bases and V by 4 bases; bases with no gene match: 6. CDR3 length: 14 residues. The DNA of the CDR3 is TGTGCCAGCAGCTTGACAGGGGGCCCAGATGAGCAGTTCTTC. This translates into CASSLTGGPDEQFF.

This chain joins TRBV7-6 and TRBJ2-1, with 11 bases that match TRBD2. Germline CDR1 reads SGHVS; CDR2 reads FNYEAQ. J gave up 9 bases and V 1 base, and 5 bases lay outside the gene matches. The CDR3 is 15 residues long. CDR3 region: CASSLVAGGPGEQFF. CDR3 sequence (DNA): TGTGCCAGCAGCTTAGTAGCGGGAGGGCCTGGTGAGCAGTTCTTC.

The chain has TRBV6-2 or TRBV6-3 and TRBJ2-1; TRBD2 agrees at 12 bases. This CDR3 is built from 21 residues. V dropped 7 bases and J dropped 4; count of bases not matched to a gene: 23. CDR1 is MNHEY, CDR2 SVGEGT, per germline. The CDR3 DNA follows: TGTGCCAGCACCCCCGACAGGGGACTAGCGGGCCGAATATCCTTATACAATGAGCAGTTCTTC. Residues: CASTPDRGLAGRISLYNEQFF.

This clone showed up just a few times. The CDR3: CASSPWDRGGEQYF. CDR3 DNA sequence: TGTGCCAGCAGCCCCTGGGACAGGGGGGGCGAGCAGTACTTC. V usage is TRBV7-2 and J usage is TRBJ2-7; TRBD1 aligns across 11 bases. V lost 5 bases and J lost 6; bases outside the gene matches: 6. The CDR3 covers 14 residues. Germline lookup yields CDR1 SGHTA and CDR2 FQGNSA.

V is TRBV30 and J is TRBJ2-7; 9 positions match TRBD2. Per germline, CDR1 GTSNPN and CDR2 SVGIG (reference sequence). Trimming at V came to 0 bases and at J to 3 bases, leaving 0 bases not matched to a gene. CDR3 length: 13 residues. The CDR3 spells CAWSVAGGYEQYF. CDR3 nucleotide sequence: TGTGCCTGGAGTGTAGCGGGAGGCTACGAGCAGTACTTC.